This entry lists 27 T cell receptor beta chains sequenced from one sample in a study of cytomegalovirus exposure and HLA in healthy donors. PCR used 60 Vbeta primers and 13 Jbeta primers. Profiled with immunoSEQ multiplex PCR; TCRdb holds only in-frame clones, not every one. The top ten hold about 3% of the sample, which has 100,000 to 150,000 clones, 70% to 80% seen once. Input material: PBMCs. These receptors were collected from a woman aged 40 to 55 in good health and CMV-seropositive.

This clone showed up just a few times. The chain employs TRBV2 and TRBJ1-5; a weak D match, TRBD1 (5 bases). Germline CDR1 and CDR2: SNHLY and FYNNEI. The CDR3 contains 13 residues. Trimming stripped 9 bases from V and 4 bases from J, with 13 bases between. CDR3 nucleotide sequence: TGTGCCAGTTTACAGGAGCTTAATCAGCCCCAGCATTTT. It codes for CASLQELNQPQHF.

This chain connects TRBV9 to TRBJ2-3; possible D gene TRBD2, 6 bases. The V end lost 0 bases, the J end lost 5 bases, and 16 bases lay between the germline ends. The length of the CDR3 is 16 residues. Germline assignment: CDR1 SGDLS and CDR2 YYNGEE. The CDR3 region is CASSVDPGSGKDTQYF. The CDR3 DNA is TGTGCCAGCAGCGTAGACCCGGGTAGCGGTAAAGATACGCAGTATTTT.

The chain recombines TRBV9 with TRBJ1-1; 7 bases fit TRBD1. CDR1 and CDR2 (germline): SGDLS, YYNGEE. Trimming at V came to 4 bases and at J to 4 bases, leaving 4 bases not matched to a gene. The CDR3 is 13 residues long. CDR3 region: CASSSTGATEAFF. In DNA form, the CDR3 reads TGTGCCAGCAGCAGTACAGGGGCCACTGAAGCTTTCTTT.

V usage is TRBV6-1 and J usage is TRBJ2-3, with 7 bases aligning to TRBD2. V shed 2 bases and J 0 bases; nucleotides not matched to a gene: 14. CDR3 length: 19 amino acids. Germline values: CDR1 MNHNS, CDR2 SASEGT. This CDR3 reads CASSEIFGGGRGSTDTQYF. The CDR3 nucleotides read TGTGCCAGCAGTGAAATCTTTGGGGGAGGGCGGGGAAGCACAGATACGCAGTATTTT.

The chain has TRBV19 and TRBJ2-7; 9 nucleotides align to TRBD1. V gave up 6 bases and J gave up 6 bases; unmatched junction bases: 6. Germline CDR1 reads LNHDA; CDR2 reads SQIVND (reference sequence). The CDR3 length is 13 residues. The CDR3 DNA is TGTGCCAGTAGCTGGACAGGGGAGGGCGAGCAGTACTTC. Translation gives CASSWTGEGEQYF. The whole variable domain, filled in from reference TRBV19 and TRBJ2-7, reads DGGITQSPKYLFRKEGQNVTLSCEQNLNHDAMYWYRQDPGQGLRLIYYSQIVNDFQKGDIAEGYSVSREKKESFPLTVTSAQKNPTAFYLCASSWTGEGEQYFGPGTRLTVT.

The rearrangement uses TRBV19 and TRBJ1-1; D is unresolved. V shed 1 base and J shed 3 bases, with 15 bases lying between them. The CDR3 spans 16 residues. The germline V gene encodes CDR1 LNHDA and CDR2 SQIVND (reference sequence). Here the CDR3 reads CASSIVHGSIDTEAFF. The CDR3 DNA sequence: TGTGCCAGTAGTATAGTCCATGGCTCAATCGACACTGAAGCTTTCTTT.

The chain joins TRBV5-4 to TRBJ1-2; perhaps TRBD1 as D (6 bases). The germline V and J ends were trimmed by 6 bases and 3 bases, with 9 bases remaining between them. CDR1 and CDR2 (germline): SGHNT, YYREEE (reference sequence). The CDR3 spans 12 residues. The CDR3 nucleotides read TGTGCCAGCACCTCAGGGGACTATGGCTACACCTTC. Translation gives CASTSGDYGYTF.

This clone came up once. The J gene is TRBJ2-5, the V gene TRBV2; D perhaps matches TRBD1 (5 bases). This CDR3 is built from 14 residues. Trimming removed 1 base from V and 1 base from J, with 7 bases in between. Germline V gives CDR1 SNHLY, CDR2 FYNNEI. The CDR3: CASSEVGLQETQYF. The CDR3 DNA is TGTGCCAGCAGTGAAGTGGGGCTCCAAGAGACCCAGTACTTC.

This chain joins TRBV7-9 and TRBJ1-6; D is unclear. CDR3 length: 14 residues. The V and J ends lost 1 base and 9 bases respectively, with 10 bases between them. Germline CDR1 reads SEHNR; CDR2 reads FQNEAQ (reference sequence). CDR3 protein: CASSLEYAGSPLHF. The DNA of the CDR3 is TGTGCCAGCAGCTTAGAGTATGCCGGTTCACCCCTCCACTTT.

CDR3 in DNA: TGTGCCACCAGCAGTCCTAGGGGATTGAACACCGGGGAGCTGTTTTTT. It codes for CATSSPRGLNTGELFF. The V gene is TRBV15, the J gene TRBJ2-2; D is possibly TRBD1 (5 bases). The germline gives CDR1 LNHNV, CDR2 YYDKDF (reference sequence). The CDR3 has 16 amino acids. V was cut by 3 bases and J by 1 base, with 12 bases left in between.

This clone was observed once. This chain connects TRBV7-3 to TRBJ2-3; 8 nucleotides match TRBD2. This CDR3 is built from 14 residues. J was trimmed by 4 bases and V by 6 bases; bases with no gene match: 6. Germline V gene sequence: CDR1 SGHTA, CDR2 FQGTGA. CDR3 bases: TGTGCCAGCAGTATAAGCGGGGGTTCAGATACGCAGTATTTT. The encoded protein is CASSISGGSDTQYF.

The chain carries TRBV4-1 and TRBJ1-5; a possible D gene is TRBD1 (5 bases). V was cut by 1 base and J by 3 bases, with 7 bases left in between. The CDR3 covers 14 residues. Per germline, CDR1 MGHRA and CDR2 YSYEKL. This CDR3 reads CASSQAGDNQPQHF. The CDR3, as DNA: TGCGCCAGCAGCCAAGCGGGGGACAATCAGCCCCAGCATTTT.

The DNA for the CDR3 is TGTGCCAGCAGCTCCGGGACTAGCGGGTGGAGCTCCTACAATGAGCAGTTCTTC. Translated, it gives CASSSGTSGWSSYNEQFF. The chain links TRBV5-8 to TRBJ2-1, with TRBD2 identical over 12 bases. This CDR3 comprises 18 residues. V lost 3 bases, J lost 0 bases, and 7 bases stayed unmatched. The V gene's germline CDR1 is SGHTS and CDR2 YDEGEE. Together with reference TRBV5-8 and TRBJ2-1, the CDR3 gives the full variable domain: EAGVTQSPTHLIKTRGQQATLRCSPISGHTSVYWYQQALGLGLQFLLWYDEGEERNRGNFPPRFSGRQFPNYSSELNVNALELEDSALYLCASSSGTSGWSSYNEQFFGPGTRLTVL.

This sequence joins TRBV7-2 and TRBJ1-6; 7 nucleotides match TRBD1. V trimming: 4 bases; J trimming: 6 bases; junction bases outside the gene matches: 0. The germline gives CDR1 SGHTA, CDR2 FQGNSA. This CDR3 spans 13 amino acids. In nucleotides, the CDR3 is TGTGCCAGCAGCTACAGGGGTAATTCACCCCTCCACTTT. Protein sequence: CASSYRGNSPLHF.

This clone was seen only a few times. V is TRBV7-9 and J is TRBJ1-1, with 7 bases lining up with TRBD1. Germline values: CDR1 SEHNR, CDR2 FQNEAQ (reference sequence). V lost 5 bases, J lost 3 bases, and 12 bases stayed unmatched. The CDR3 totals 16 residues. CDR3 nucleotide sequence: TGTGCCAGCAGCCCACAAAGGGGGCAGGGTCACACTGAAGCTTTCTTT. Encoded protein: CASSPQRGQGHTEAFF.

This rearrangement joins TRBV4-2 to TRBJ2-3; 10 bases are shared with TRBD2. Trimming removed 1 base from V and 4 bases from J; junction bases left unmatched: 14. The length of the CDR3 is 19 residues. The germline V gene has CDR1 LGHNA and CDR2 YNFKEQ. The CDR3 is CASSQGSTGTSDRADTQYF. In nucleotides, the CDR3 is TGTGCCAGCAGCCAAGGGTCGACGGGGACTAGCGACCGCGCAGATACGCAGTATTTT.

As concerns this clone: The identical CDR3 is also encoded by other nucleotide sequences in the sample. This chain links TRBV5-1 with TRBJ1-2, with a tentative D call TRBD1 (5 bases). Trimming left V 4 bases short and J 2 bases short, with 15 bases between. There are 15 residues in the CDR3. The germline V gene has CDR1 SGHRS and CDR2 YFSETQ. The CDR3 DNA follows: TGCGCCAGCAGCACAGGTAGTTCTTACAACTATGGCTACACCTTC. This codes for CASSTGSSYNYGYTF.

This clone showed up just once. The chain has TRBV27 and TRBJ2-5, with TRBD2 matching over 8 bases. The V and J ends lost 5 bases and 0 bases, in that order; junction bases with no gene match: 5. Germline V gene lookup returns CDR1 MNHEY and CDR2 SMNVEV (reference sequence). The CDR3 is 15 amino acids. Written as DNA, the CDR3 is TGTGCCAGCAGTCACCTAGCGGGTAACCAAGAGACCCAGTACTTC. This encodes CASSHLAGNQETQYF.

J is TRBJ2-3 and V is TRBV5-1; 7 bases agree with TRBD1. J gave up 3 bases and V 9 bases, and 13 bases lay outside the gene matches. Germline-derived CDR1 and CDR2 are SGHRS and YFSETQ. The CDR3 has 15 residues. In DNA, the CDR3 is TGCGCCACCGCACTTCAACAGGGGCAGACAGATACGCAGTATTTT. Its protein product is CATALQQGQTDTQYF.

In DNA, the CDR3 is TGTGCCAGCAGCGTAGGGCCGGGACAGACCTACGAGCAGTACTTC. This sequence encodes CASSVGPGQTYEQYF. The chain carries TRBV9 and TRBJ2-5; 7 nucleotides line up with TRBD1. Near its end, the DNA agrees better with TRBJ2-7, so the J call may be wrong. The CDR3 has 15 residues. Germline V lookup: CDR1 SGDLS, CDR2 YYNGEE.

The chain is built from TRBV5-1 and TRBJ2-3, with 11 nucleotides matching TRBD1. The CDR3 consists of 15 residues. Germline values: CDR1 SGHRS, CDR2 YFSETQ. V shed 4 bases and J 6 bases; nucleotides not matched to a gene: 7. CDR3 residues: CASSTSGTGGDTQYF. CDR3 in DNA: TGCGCCAGCAGCACGTCCGGGACAGGGGGTGATACGCAGTATTTT.

In regard to this clone: Relative to the germline gene, one junction end is altered; a read error may explain this. The sample holds other DNA sequences that translate to the same CDR3. The chain carries TRBV2 and TRBJ1-1; 10 positions match TRBD1. This CDR3 is built from 15 residues. Germline CDR1 is SNHLY and CDR2 is FYNNEI. The CDR3 loop is CASSGTGGVGTEAFF. The CDR3 DNA reads TGTGCCAGCAGTGGGACAGGGGGAGTAGGGACTGAAGCCTTCTTT.

The chain links TRBV7-2 to TRBJ1-2; D possibly corresponds to TRBD1 (5 bases). V lost 8 bases and J 7 bases, leaving 23 bases between the germline ends. This CDR3 is 15 amino acids long. Germline loops: CDR1 SGHTA, CDR2 FQGNSA. CDR3: CASGALGAVLGGYTF. DNA of the CDR3: TGTGCCAGCGGGGCACTCGGAGCAGTACTGGGTGGCTACACCTTC.

This chain uses TRBV9 with TRBJ2-7; tentative D call: TRBD2 (5 bases). V shed 3 bases and J shed 0 bases, with 13 bases lying between them. The CDR3 totals 15 residues. Per germline, CDR1 SGDLS and CDR2 YYNGEE. The CDR3, as DNA: TGTGCCAGCAGCGGGACCGGGGATATCTCCTACGAGCAGTACTTC. The encoded protein is CASSGTGDISYEQYF.

This clone was seen once. The chain joins TRBV5-1 to TRBJ1-2, with a possible D match to TRBD1 (6 bases). CDR1 is SGHRS and CDR2 is YFSETQ in the germline V gene. CDR3 length: 14 amino acids. The V end lost 8 bases, the J end lost 3 bases, and 17 bases lay between the germline ends. CDR3 bases: TGCGCCAGTAGTCGGGGGGGCCCTGACTATGGCTACACCTTC. Protein product: CASSRGGPDYGYTF.

The rearrangement uses TRBV11-2 and TRBJ2-7, with D tentatively TRBD2 (6 bases). The CDR3 has 17 residues. CDR1 is SGHAT and CDR2 is FQNNGV in the germline V gene. V gave up 3 bases and J gave up 1 base, with 19 bases separating them. The CDR3 DNA is TGTGCCAGCAGCTTGGGGATATGGACTATCCAATCCTACGAGCAGTACTTC. It translates to CASSLGIWTIQSYEQYF.

This chain connects TRBV19 to TRBJ1-2, with 10 bases fitting TRBD1. CDR3 length: 14 amino acids. V was pared by 9 bases and J by 6 bases, with 10 bases of the junction left unmatched. Germline values: CDR1 LNHDA, CDR2 SQIVND (reference sequence). The CDR3 DNA is TGTGCCAGCAAGACGGGACAGGGGAAGGATGGCTACACCTTC. Translation gives CASKTGQGKDGYTF.